These T cell receptor beta chains were read from a single sample in a study of T cells in Graves' hyperthyroidism and ophthalmopathy. MiXCR, run by TCRdb on the multiplex PCR reads, gives a single entry per CDR3 protein. The sample records about 350,000 distinct CDR3 sequences, around 15% being singletons. The sample was blood. These receptors were taken from a woman aged 40 to 55 with Graves' ophthalmopathy. The CDR3 runs from the conserved cysteine through the conserved F or W. The D gene is left open where the match is weak. The size field is filled for only some rows; it gives once, few, many or a size class.

cdr3_nt: TGCAGTGTCCTACCGGGTGGGGGGAGGACAGATACGCAGTATTTT
cdr3_aa: CSVLPGGGRTDTQYF
clone_size: few
j_call: TRBJ2-3
d_call: .
v_call: TRBV20-1

cdr3_nt: TGTGCCAGCAGTGATCGAATAAACAGAGGACCTAATCAGCCCCAGCATTTT
cdr3_aa: CASSDRINRGPNQPQHF
clone_size: many
j_call: TRBJ1-5
d_call: .
v_call: TRBV6-1

cdr3_nt: TGTGCCAGCAGTTATCGGCAGGGGAGGGAAAAACTGTTTTTT
cdr3_aa: CASSYRQGREKLFF
clone_size: many
j_call: TRBJ1-4
d_call: .
v_call: TRBV12-3/TRBV12-4

cdr3_nt: TGTGCCAGCCAAGCGTCGAGGTCCTACGAGCAGTACTTC
cdr3_aa: CASQASRSYEQYF
clone_size: many
j_call: TRBJ2-7
d_call: .
v_call: TRBV28

cdr3_nt: TGTGCCAGCAGCGTAGCACTAGCGGGGGCCACGAGCACCGGGGAGCTGTTTTTT
cdr3_aa: CASSVALAGATSTGELFF
clone_size: .
j_call: TRBJ2-2
d_call: TRBD2
v_call: TRBV9

cdr3_nt: TGTGCCACCTCCCCAGGCACGATTTCAAGGAATGAGCAGTTCTTC
cdr3_aa: CATSPGTISRNEQFF
clone_size: many
j_call: TRBJ2-1
d_call: .
v_call: TRBV2

cdr3_nt: TGTGCCAGCAGTTCCATAGCGGGGCAAGAGACCCAGTACTTC
cdr3_aa: CASSSIAGQETQYF
clone_size: .
j_call: TRBJ2-5
d_call: TRBD2
v_call: TRBV6-5

cdr3_nt: TGTGCCAGCAGTGCGCTATCCACCGGGGAGACCCAGTACTTC
cdr3_aa: CASSALSTGETQYF
clone_size: many
j_call: TRBJ2-5
d_call: .
v_call: TRBV27

cdr3_nt: TGCGCCAGCAGCGGGGACAGGGGGTTCTACGAGCAGTACTTC
cdr3_aa: CASSGDRGFYEQYF
clone_size: many
j_call: TRBJ2-7
d_call: TRBD1
v_call: TRBV5-1

cdr3_nt: TGTGCCAGCAGTTACTCGATGGTTGGCGAGCAGTACTTC
cdr3_aa: CASSYSMVGEQYF
clone_size: many
j_call: TRBJ2-7
d_call: .
v_call: TRBV6-2/TRBV6-3

cdr3_nt: TGTGCCAGTAGTATAGGTTCCCCAAGGTCCCGGAGCCCTGAAGCTTTCTTT
cdr3_aa: CASSIGSPRSRSPEAFF
clone_size: many
j_call: TRBJ1-1
d_call: .
v_call: TRBV19

cdr3_nt: TGCAGCGCCGCGACCGTAGCGGGGGGGCCTCGGAATGAGCAGTTCTTC
cdr3_aa: CSAATVAGGPRNEQFF
clone_size: .
j_call: TRBJ2-1
d_call: TRBD2
v_call: TRBV29-1

cdr3_nt: TGTGCCAGCAGCCCCGCCAAACCTGGCTATGGCTACACCTTC
cdr3_aa: CASSPAKPGYGYTF
clone_size: .
j_call: TRBJ1-2
d_call: .
v_call: TRBV9

cdr3_nt: TGTGCCAGCAGTTTCGGTACTGAAGCTTTCTTT
cdr3_aa: CASSFGTEAFF
clone_size: many
j_call: TRBJ1-1
d_call: .
v_call: TRBV12-3/TRBV12-4

cdr3_nt: TGTGCCAGCAGTTTCCATACCTACGAGCAGTACTTC
cdr3_aa: CASSFHTYEQYF
clone_size: many
j_call: TRBJ2-7
d_call: .
v_call: TRBV12-3/TRBV12-4

cdr3_nt: TGTGCCAGTAGTATAGATCTCTTGAGGGGTCCCCAGTTCTTC
cdr3_aa: CASSIDLLRGPQFF
clone_size: .
j_call: TRBJ2-1
d_call: .
v_call: TRBV19

cdr3_nt: TGTGCCACCAGCAGAGACAGGGGGCATGACTATGGCTACACCTTC
cdr3_aa: CATSRDRGHDYGYTF
clone_size: many
j_call: TRBJ1-2
d_call: TRBD1
v_call: TRBV15

cdr3_nt: TGTGCCAGCTCGGGATTGCGAACAGATACGCAGTATTTT
cdr3_aa: CASSGLRTDTQYF
clone_size: few
j_call: TRBJ2-3
d_call: .
v_call: TRBV7-9

cdr3_nt: TGTGCCACCAGCAGAGACCAGGAAGGGGACAGCTCCTACGAGCAGTACTTC
cdr3_aa: CATSRDQEGDSSYEQYF
clone_size: few
j_call: TRBJ2-7
d_call: TRBD1
v_call: TRBV15

cdr3_nt: TGTGCCAGCAGTCGATCTATTGCTTTCTTT
cdr3_aa: CASSRSIAFF
clone_size: many
j_call: TRBJ1-1
d_call: .
v_call: TRBV12-3/TRBV12-4

cdr3_nt: TGCAGTGCAGGGACTGGAAACACCATATATTTT
cdr3_aa: CSAGTGNTIYF
clone_size: few
j_call: TRBJ1-3
d_call: .
v_call: TRBV20-1

cdr3_nt: TGCAGTGCCCACGGGGTCGAAGCTTTCTTT
cdr3_aa: CSAHGVEAFF
clone_size: many
j_call: TRBJ1-1
d_call: .
v_call: TRBV20-1

cdr3_nt: TGTGCCAGCAGTTTAGCGCGAGCAGGGGGCAATGGCTACACCTTC
cdr3_aa: CASSLARAGGNGYTF
clone_size: many
j_call: TRBJ1-2
d_call: TRBD1
v_call: TRBV12-3/TRBV12-4

cdr3_nt: TGCGCCAGCAGCCAAGAAGGGACAGTCAATAATTCACCCCTCCACTTT
cdr3_aa: CASSQEGTVNNSPLHF
clone_size: .
j_call: TRBJ1-6
d_call: TRBD1
v_call: TRBV4-1

cdr3_nt: TGCGCCAGCAGCGCGGGACGGAGGAATGAAAAACTGTTTTTT
cdr3_aa: CASSAGRRNEKLFF
clone_size: few
j_call: TRBJ1-4
d_call: .
v_call: TRBV5-1

cdr3_nt: TGTGCTAGCAGCAAGAGCGGCGCGGGTGGGGGGGATACGCAGTATTTT
cdr3_aa: CASSKSGAGGGDTQYF
clone_size: .
j_call: TRBJ2-3
d_call: .
v_call: TRBV7-7

cdr3_nt: TGTGCCATCAGTGCGGGGAAGGCCAATCAGCCCCAGCATTTT
cdr3_aa: CAISAGKANQPQHF
clone_size: .
j_call: TRBJ1-5
d_call: .
v_call: TRBV10-3

cdr3_nt: TGCAGTGCGAACCAGGGGGCGCGGAGCCTGAACACTGAAGCTTTCTTT
cdr3_aa: CSANQGARSLNTEAFF
clone_size: few
j_call: TRBJ1-1
d_call: TRBD1
v_call: TRBV20-1

cdr3_nt: TGTGCCAGCGGTGGCGGGACCTACGAGCAGTACTTC
cdr3_aa: CASGGGTYEQYF
clone_size: many
j_call: TRBJ2-7
d_call: .
v_call: TRBV7-8

cdr3_nt: TGTGCCAGTAGTATCCGAGGGGGACCATATGAAAAACTGTTTTTT
cdr3_aa: CASSIRGGPYEKLFF
clone_size: .
j_call: TRBJ1-4
d_call: .
v_call: TRBV19

cdr3_nt: TGCAGTGCTTCACAGGGTTATCCCTACGAGCAGTACTTC
cdr3_aa: CSASQGYPYEQYF
clone_size: .
j_call: TRBJ2-7
d_call: .
v_call: TRBV20-1

cdr3_nt: TGTGCCAGCTCACCGACTAGCGGAGACCAAGAGACCCAGTACTTC
cdr3_aa: CASSPTSGDQETQYF
clone_size: .
j_call: TRBJ2-5
d_call: TRBD2
v_call: TRBV18

cdr3_nt: TGTGCCAGCAGCTTAAAGCGGGGTGGTACCGGGGAGCTGTTTTTT
cdr3_aa: CASSLKRGGTGELFF
clone_size: few
j_call: TRBJ2-2
d_call: TRBD2
v_call: TRBV11-2

cdr3_nt: TGCAGTGCTAGGACTAGCGGGGGTACTAATGAGCAGTTCTTC
cdr3_aa: CSARTSGGTNEQFF
clone_size: few
j_call: TRBJ2-1
d_call: TRBD2
v_call: TRBV20-1

cdr3_nt: TGTGCCAGCAGTCCAGGGGGCGACGCGTACAATGAGCAGTTCTTC
cdr3_aa: CASSPGGDAYNEQFF
clone_size: many
j_call: TRBJ2-1
d_call: TRBD1
v_call: TRBV7-9

cdr3_nt: TGTGCCAGCAGTTCCGCGGGGGGCCAAGAGACCCAGTACTTC
cdr3_aa: CASSSAGGQETQYF
clone_size: .
j_call: TRBJ2-5
d_call: TRBD2
v_call: TRBV6-9

cdr3_nt: TGTGCCAGCAGCTCCTTGGGGGGGGCGGCCGGGGAGCTGTTTTTT
cdr3_aa: CASSSLGGAAGELFF
clone_size: many
j_call: TRBJ2-2
d_call: .
v_call: TRBV5-6

cdr3_nt: TGCGCCAGCAGCGTCGACAGGGTGGACCTCTATGGCTACACCTTC
cdr3_aa: CASSVDRVDLYGYTF
clone_size: many
j_call: TRBJ1-2
d_call: TRBD1
v_call: TRBV5-1

cdr3_nt: TGCAGTGCTACCGACCTGGTAAGGGGTCAGCCCCAGCATTTT
cdr3_aa: CSATDLVRGQPQHF
clone_size: few
j_call: TRBJ1-5
d_call: .
v_call: TRBV20-1

cdr3_nt: TGTGCCACCCACGAGACAGGAGAAGCTTTCTTT
cdr3_aa: CATHETGEAFF
clone_size: many
j_call: TRBJ1-1
d_call: .
v_call: TRBV24-1

cdr3_nt: TGTGCCAGCTCACGCCCCGGGGAAAATCAGCCCCAGCATTTT
cdr3_aa: CASSRPGENQPQHF
clone_size: .
j_call: TRBJ1-5
d_call: .
v_call: TRBV18

cdr3_nt: TGCAGTGCCGCGGGACAGGGCAACACCATATATTTT
cdr3_aa: CSAAGQGNTIYF
clone_size: many
j_call: TRBJ1-3
d_call: TRBD1
v_call: TRBV20-1

cdr3_nt: TGCAGTGCTAGAGATCAAGTTAGCGGGCTGTACGAGCAGTACTTC
cdr3_aa: CSARDQVSGLYEQYF
clone_size: .
j_call: TRBJ2-7
d_call: TRBD2
v_call: TRBV20-1

cdr3_nt: TGTGCCAGTGCATACAGGGGAACCCAAGAGACCCAGTACTTC
cdr3_aa: CASAYRGTQETQYF
clone_size: many
j_call: TRBJ2-5
d_call: TRBD1
v_call: TRBV19

cdr3_nt: TGTGCCAGCAGTTTATGGGGGGGGAGCTCCTACGAGCAGTACTTC
cdr3_aa: CASSLWGGSSYEQYF
clone_size: many
j_call: TRBJ2-7
d_call: TRBD2
v_call: TRBV28